A single sample is the source of the 28 T cell receptor beta chains below, sequenced in a study of cytotoxic CD8 clonotypes in ibrutinib-treated CLL. Clones were sequenced by immunoSEQ multiplex PCR, and TCRdb holds only the in-frame ones, with some missing. The sample lists some 200,000 clones, more than 65% occurring once. Sequences were derived from PBMCs, sampled after 12 months of ibrutinib treatment. All receptors come from a human donor with chronic lymphocytic leukemia.

The chain employs TRBV28 and TRBJ2-5; 13 nucleotides line up with TRBD2. The V gene end was trimmed by 5 bases and the J gene end by 5 bases; junction bases not matched to a gene: 11. Germline loops: CDR1 MDHEN, CDR2 SYDVKM. The CDR3 has 17 amino acids. CDR3 nucleotides: TGTGCCAGCAGTCTCCTCGAACTAGCGGGAGGGCCTGAGACCCAGTACTTC. It translates to CASSLLELAGGPETQYF.

This clone was seen a few times. The chain has TRBV29-1 and TRBJ1-2; 7 nucleotides line up with TRBD1. The germline V gene has CDR1 SQVTM and CDR2 ANQGSEA. The CDR3 extends over 11 amino acids. V lost 2 bases, J lost 7 bases, and 1 base stayed unmatched. The CDR3 spells CSVESGGGYTF. The DNA for the CDR3 is TGCAGCGTTGAATCAGGGGGTGGCTACACCTTC.

Ten or more counts support this clone. V and J are TRBV7-3 and TRBJ2-3; TRBD1 matches at 7 bases. The germline V gene encodes CDR1 SGHTA and CDR2 FQGTGA. This CDR3 has 14 amino acids. With 1 base clipped from V and 5 bases from J, the junction kept 3 bases outside the gene matches. The DNA for the CDR3 is TGTGCCAGCAGCTTAAGGGACAGCCGAGATACGCAGTATTTT. This sequence encodes CASSLRDSRDTQYF. Full variable domain (remainder filled in from reference TRBV7-3 and TRBJ2-3): GAGVSQTPSNKVTEKGKYVELRCDPISGHTALYWYRQSLGQGPEFLIYFQGTGAADDSGLPNDRFFAVRPEGSVSTLKIQRTERGDSAVYLCASSLRDSRDTQYFGPGTRLTVL.

This chain uses TRBV5-4 with TRBJ2-7, with D perhaps TRBD2 (5 bases). The germline gives CDR1 SGHNT, CDR2 YYREEE (reference sequence). Trimming pared 0 bases from V and 4 bases from J, leaving 20 bases between. The CDR3 contains 17 residues. CDR3 bases: TGTGCCAGCAGCTTGGCCAAGGGAGCGGCTTTTGGTTACGAGCAGTACTTC. This translates into CASSLAKGAAFGYEQYF.

The J gene is TRBJ1-2, the V gene TRBV7-2; TRBD1 might be the D (6 bases). Germline lookup yields CDR1 SGHTA and CDR2 FQGNSA. The CDR3 covers 15 residues. V was trimmed by 1 base and J by 4 bases, leaving 13 bases between them. The CDR3, as DNA: TGTGCCAGCAGCTTAGGTGGGGTCAGGGGCTATGGCTACACCTTC. Translating it yields CASSLGGVRGYGYTF.

V is TRBV10-3 and J is TRBJ2-2; tentatively, D is TRBD2 (6 bases). The CDR3 contains 15 residues. V was clipped by 3 bases and J by 4 bases, with 12 bases between them. Germline V gene lookup returns CDR1 ENHRY and CDR2 SYGVKD. The CDR3 coding sequence is TGTGCCATCAGTGATACGGGAGCGGGCACCGGGGAGCTGTTTTTT. Its protein is CAISDTGAGTGELFF.

By its share, this clone is medium-sized (0.01 to 0.1%). This sequence joins TRBV30 and TRBJ2-1; the D is unclear. V dropped 2 bases and J dropped 6 bases, with 5 bases sitting between them. The CDR3 is 11 amino acids. Germline CDR1 reads GTSNPN; CDR2 reads SVGIG (reference sequence). The CDR3 DNA sequence: TGTGCCTGGAGTCAAGTCAATGAGCAGTTCTTC. This gives the protein CAWSQVNEQFF.

DNA for the CDR3: TGCGCCAGCAGCCAAGATCAGGGGAAGGGCAATCAGCCCCAGCATTTT. This translates into CASSQDQGKGNQPQHF. The chain employs TRBV4-1 and TRBJ1-5; a possible D gene is TRBD1 (6 bases). V dropped 0 bases and J dropped 2 bases, with 11 bases sitting between them. Germline V gene sequence: CDR1 MGHRA, CDR2 YSYEKL. This CDR3 spans 16 amino acids.

The chain couples TRBV29-1 to TRBJ2-4, with D perhaps matching TRBD2 (5 bases). The CDR3 consists of 14 residues. The V and J ends lost 6 bases and 2 bases respectively, with 14 bases between them. Germline-derived CDR1 and CDR2 are SQVTM and ANQGSEA. The CDR3 loop reads CSVRGMGPKNIQYF. Here the CDR3 DNA reads TGCAGCGTAAGAGGGATGGGCCCCAAAAACATTCAGTACTTC.

This clone has a handful of counts. V and J are TRBV30 and TRBJ2-3, with D perhaps matching TRBD2 (7 bases). The germline V gene encodes CDR1 GTSNPN and CDR2 SVGIG (reference sequence). The CDR3 length is 14 residues. The V and J ends lost 2 bases and 9 bases respectively, with 18 bases between them. CDR3 nucleotide sequence: TGTGCCTGGAGTATCGGGGAGGGGGTAGGGACGCAGTATTTT. Amino acid sequence: CAWSIGEGVGTQYF.

V is TRBV29-1 and J is TRBJ1-2; 9 bases map to TRBD1. The CDR3 is made up of 16 amino acids. CDR1 and CDR2 from the germline V gene are SQVTM and ANQGSEA. The trim removed 5 bases at V and 7 bases at J, leaving 17 bases unmatched. CDR3 region: CSVQPGGTGLDAGYTF. CDR3 DNA sequence: TGCAGCGTTCAGCCTGGGGGGACAGGGTTGGATGCTGGCTACACCTTC.

This clone was detected only a few times. The chain employs TRBV30 and TRBJ1-2; D is ambiguous. This CDR3 contains 14 residues. CDR1 GTSNPN and CDR2 SVGIG come from the germline V gene (reference sequence). Trimming pared 0 bases from V and 5 bases from J, leaving 13 bases between. CDR3 coding DNA: TGTGCCTGGAGTGTACGTGGACGGGTGTATGGCTACACCTTC. It encodes CAWSVRGRVYGYTF.

Comment on this clone: Other nucleotide sequences in the sample specify the same CDR3. The chain employs TRBV30 and TRBJ1-2; 7 positions agree with TRBD1. Germline values: CDR1 GTSNPN, CDR2 SVGIG (reference sequence). The CDR3 is made up of 13 amino acids. J gave up 4 bases and V 2 bases, and 4 bases lay outside the gene matches. The CDR3 DNA follows: TGTGCCTGGAGTCCAGGGGGTGGCTATGGCTACACCTTC. This sequence encodes CAWSPGGGYGYTF. Using reference TRBV30 and TRBJ1-2 for the parts outside the CDR3, the full variable domain is SQTIHQWPATLVQPVGSPLSLECTVEGTSNPNLYWYRQAAGRGLQLLFYSVGIGQISSEVPQNLSASRPQDRQFILSSKKLLLSDSGFYLCAWSPGGGYGYTFGSGTRLTVV.

The gene calls are TRBV19 and TRBJ1-4; maybe TRBD1 (5 bases). There are 14 residues in the CDR3. Germline CDR1 reads LNHDA; CDR2 reads SQIVND (reference sequence). The V gene lost 6 bases and the J gene lost 4 bases, with 12 bases spanning the gap. The CDR3: CASRGLTDNEKLFF. CDR3 in DNA: TGTGCCAGTAGAGGCCTGACAGATAATGAAAAACTGTTTTTT.

This chain uses TRBV28 with TRBJ2-1; 7 bases fit TRBD1. J lost 2 bases, V lost 8 bases, and 6 bases had no gene match. The CDR3 is made up of 14 amino acids. Germline-derived CDR1 and CDR2 are MDHEN and SYDVKM. The chain's CDR3 is CASHMGQPYNEQFF. CDR3 in DNA: TGTGCCAGCCACATGGGACAGCCCTACAATGAGCAGTTCTTC. The full variable domain, rest sourced from reference TRBV28 and TRBJ2-1, is DVKVTQSSRYLVKRTGEKVFLECVQDMDHENMFWYRQDPGLGLRLIYFSYDVKMKEKGDIPEGYSVSREKKERFSLILESASTNQTSMYLCASHMGQPYNEQFFGPGTRLTVL.

The genes are TRBV5-6 and TRBJ1-2, with 8 bases aligning to TRBD1. CDR1 is SGHDT and CDR2 is YYEEEE in the germline V gene. This CDR3 region has 16 residues. The trim removed 0 bases at V and 3 bases at J, leaving 7 bases unmatched. Written as DNA, the CDR3 is TGTGCCAGCAGCTTGGCCGTGCAGGGGGCCTACTATGGCTACACCTTC. This translates into CASSLAVQGAYYGYTF.

This chain links TRBV2 with TRBJ2-3; D unclear. The CDR3 sequence is 12 residues long. The ends were cut back, 8 bases at V and 2 bases at J, with 8 bases in the middle. Germline values: CDR1 SNHLY, CDR2 FYNNEI. Here the CDR3 reads CASSALTDTQYF. As DNA, the CDR3 is TGTGCCAGCTCGGCCCTCACAGATACGCAGTATTTT. The variable domain in full, completed from reference TRBV2 and TRBJ2-3, reads EPEVTQTPSHQVTQMGQEVILRCVPISNHLYFYWYRQILGQKVEFLVSFYNNEISEKSEIFDDQFSVERPDGSNFTLKIRSTKLEDSAMYFCASSALTDTQYFGPGTRLTVL.

This clone was counted a few times. The V and J genes are TRBV16 and TRBJ1-4; TRBD1 aligns across 8 bases. Germline CDR1 KGHSY, CDR2 FQNENV. The CDR3 totals 15 residues. V shed 0 bases, J shed 10 bases, and the junction held 7 bases outside the gene matches. CDR3 coding DNA: TGTGCCAGCAGCCAATCAAGACCAGGGGGCGGAAAACTGTTTTTT. Translating it yields CASSQSRPGGGKLFF.

The chain employs TRBV6-5 and TRBJ2-3; D is possibly TRBD2 (6 bases). This CDR3 has 14 amino acids. Germline V CDR1 and CDR2: MNHEY, SVGAGI. Trimming removed 4 bases from V and 3 bases from J, with 11 bases in between. As DNA, the CDR3 is TGTGCCAGCAGTTTCCGGCGGGGAACAGATACGCAGTATTTT. It specifies CASSFRRGTDTQYF.

The rearrangement joins TRBV4-2 to TRBJ1-1; possible D gene TRBD1, 6 bases. The germline V gene encodes CDR1 LGHNA and CDR2 YNFKEQ. V gave up 0 bases and J gave up 5 bases, with 16 bases separating them. The CDR3 length is 16 residues. CDR3 sequence reads: CASSQENTGGETEAFF. CDR3 DNA: TGTGCCAGCAGCCAAGAGAACACGGGGGGCGAAACTGAAGCTTTCTTT.

The CDR3 DNA reads as TGCGCCAGCAGCCAATTAGCGGGAACGAACACCGGGGAGCTGTTTTTT. Translated: CASSQLAGTNTGELFF. V is TRBV4-3 and J is TRBJ2-2; TRBD2 matches at 8 bases. The CDR3 has 16 residues. V gave up 2 bases and J gave up 0 bases; unmatched junction bases: 2. Per germline, CDR1 LGHNA and CDR2 YSLEER.

The chain couples TRBV29-1 to TRBJ1-4, with 7 bases lining up with TRBD1. This CDR3 is 16 amino acids long. V trimming: 0 bases; J trimming: 3 bases; junction bases outside the gene matches: 7. The germline V gene has CDR1 SQVTM and CDR2 ANQGSEA. CDR3 coding DNA: TGCAGCGTTGAAGATTACGCGGGACAGCCTAATGAAAAACTGTTTTTT. Protein sequence: CSVEDYAGQPNEKLFF.

This clone turned up a few times. This sequence joins TRBV4-3 and TRBJ2-2, with D possibly being TRBD2 (6 bases). There are 18 residues in the CDR3. V was clipped by 0 bases and J by 9 bases, with 23 bases between them. Germline V gene sequence: CDR1 LGHNA, CDR2 YSLEER. The CDR3 loop is CASSQEFGGKLILRELFF. The CDR3 region has the DNA TGCGCCAGCAGCCAAGAGTTTGGCGGGAAGCTGATACTTAGGGAGCTGTTTTTT.

This rearrangement joins TRBV12-2 to TRBJ1-5; the D segment call TRBD1 is taken from the table without a DNA check. TRBV12-2 is labeled a pseudogene. The CDR3 sequence is 15 residues long. The CDR3 here is CASRFFSGGNQPQHF. The CDR3 nucleotides are TGTGCAAGTCGCTTTTTCTCAGGGGGCAATCAGCCCCAGCATTTT.

This clone showed up just a few times. The gene calls are TRBV2 and TRBJ1-1; tentatively, D is TRBD1 (5 bases). The germline V and J ends were trimmed by 1 base and 4 bases, with 10 bases remaining between them. CDR3 length: 14 amino acids. Germline CDR1 reads SNHLY; CDR2 reads FYNNEI. The CDR3 protein is CASSEEGQRTEAFF. The CDR3 region has the DNA TGTGCCAGCAGTGAAGAGGGGCAGCGCACTGAAGCTTTCTTT.

The chain joins TRBV18 to TRBJ1-5; no reliable D call. Trimming pared 1 base from V and 0 bases from J, leaving 7 bases between. This CDR3 has 15 amino acids. Germline CDR1 reads KGHSH; CDR2 reads LQKENI. Here the CDR3 DNA reads TGTGCCAGCTCACCACAGGACCATAGCAATCAGCCCCAGCATTTT. The encoded protein is CASSPQDHSNQPQHF.

This clone was seen more than once but under ten times. The V gene is TRBV23-1, the J gene TRBJ2-2, with D perhaps matching TRBD1 or TRBD2 (7 bases each). TRBV23-1 is classed as an ORF, of uncertain function. V was trimmed by 5 bases and J by 2 bases, leaving 18 bases between them. The CDR3 extends over 17 amino acids. CDR3: CASSLQGRGSNTGELFF. The CDR3 DNA sequence: TGCGCCAGCAGTTTACAGGGGAGGGGTAGCAACACCGGGGAGCTGTTTTTT.

The chain employs TRBV25-1 and TRBJ2-5, with no clear D. Deletions cut 1 base from V and 4 bases from J, with 4 bases between. In germline, CDR1 is MGHDK, CDR2 SYGVNS. This CDR3 region has 12 residues. In nucleotides, the CDR3 is TGTGCCAGCAGTGAATTGACAGAGACCCAGTACTTC. This gives the protein CASSELTETQYF.